Below, 26 T cell receptor beta chains from the same sample are listed, as sequenced in a study of blood T cell repertoires in COVID-19. Data came from immunoSEQ multiplex PCR; TCRdb stores just in-frame clones and leaves some out. The top ten clones hold 7% to 9% of a sample with more than 200,000 clones, 87% of them seen once. The sequenced sample consisted of PBMCs or T cells enriched from blood (not recorded which). The receptors originated from a young man in a cohort exposed to, infected with or recovered from COVID-19 (not recorded which).

The chain carries TRBV29-1 and TRBJ2-2; tentatively, D is TRBD2 (5 bases). The germline V gene encodes CDR1 SQVTM and CDR2 ANQGSEA. Trimming pared 7 bases from V and 6 bases from J, leaving 15 bases between. The CDR3 consists of 13 residues. The CDR3 here is CSGERGSSGELFF. CDR3 bases: TGCAGCGGGGAAAGAGGGAGCTCCGGGGAGCTGTTTTTT.

The chain recombines TRBV7-2 with TRBJ2-7; D unclear. Trimming shortened V by 1 base and J by 3 bases, and 7 bases separated the two germline ends. Germline CDR1 is SGHTA and CDR2 is FQGNSA. This CDR3 comprises 13 residues. The CDR3 loop is CASSLGRGYEQYF. CDR3 nucleotides: TGTGCCAGCAGCTTAGGCAGAGGCTACGAGCAGTACTTC.

DNA for the CDR3: TGTGCCAGCAGCTCCCCACAGGGGGCTTCACCCCTCCACTTT. Its translation: CASSSPQGASPLHF. The chain uses TRBV5-6 and TRBJ1-6; 9 bases agree with TRBD1. V lost 3 bases to trimming and J lost 9 bases; unmatched junction nucleotides: 4. There are 14 residues in the CDR3. Germline lookup yields CDR1 SGHDT and CDR2 YYEEEE.

V gene TRBV28 combines with J gene TRBJ1-1, with D tentatively TRBD1 (5 bases). The V end lost 7 bases, the J end lost 1 base, and 13 bases lay between the germline ends. CDR3 length equals 14 residues. From germline, CDR1 is MDHEN and CDR2 SYDVKM. The CDR3 DNA reads as TGTGCCAGCACATTGTGGGGGGGGAACACTGAAGCTTTCTTT. As protein: CASTLWGGNTEAFF.

The J gene is TRBJ2-1, the V gene TRBV7-3; D not certain. Germline loops: CDR1 SGHTA, CDR2 FQGTGA. Trimming cost V 3 bases and J 6 bases, with 6 bases left between them. This CDR3 is 12 amino acids long. CDR3 residues: CASSFLPNEQFF. CDR3 nucleotide sequence: TGTGCCAGCAGCTTCCTTCCCAATGAGCAGTTCTTC.

The chain couples TRBV6-5 to TRBJ2-7; 7 positions match TRBD2. J was trimmed by 2 bases and V by 6 bases; bases with no gene match: 10. There are 15 residues in the CDR3. The germline V gene encodes CDR1 MNHEY and CDR2 SVGAGI. The CDR3 here is CASRELAERPYEQYF. Written as DNA, the CDR3 is TGTGCCAGCAGGGAGCTAGCGGAGAGGCCCTACGAGCAGTACTTC.

V is TRBV7-2 and J is TRBJ1-6; TRBD1 might be the D (6 bases). This CDR3 is built from 13 residues. The V end lost 6 bases, the J end lost 6 bases, and 9 bases lay between the germline ends. The germline V gene encodes CDR1 SGHTA and CDR2 FQGNSA. In nucleotides, the CDR3 is TGTGCCAGCAGTGAGGACAGTAATTCACCCCTCCACTTT. It encodes CASSEDSNSPLHF.

This chain uses TRBV10-3 with TRBJ2-1, with a possible D match to TRBD1 (7 bases). The V gene lost 8 bases and the J gene lost 4 bases, with 12 bases spanning the gap. The CDR3 has 13 residues. Germline CDR1 and CDR2: ENHRY and SYGVKD. CDR3 nucleotides: TGTGCCATCGGGGCAGGGGGGTACAATGAGCAGTTCTTC. It yields the protein CAIGAGGYNEQFF.

The chain joins TRBV2 to TRBJ1-3; D remains ambiguous. Germline CDR1 reads SNHLY; CDR2 reads FYNNEI. The CDR3 is 14 amino acids. Trimming left V 9 bases short and J 2 bases short, with 14 bases between. CDR3 sequence reads: CASLARRPGNTIYF. The CDR3 region has the DNA TGTGCCAGTCTAGCCCGGAGGCCTGGAAACACCATATATTTT.

The chain employs TRBV5-8 and TRBJ1-2; D is perhaps TRBD1 (5 bases). V lost 6 bases and J 8 bases, leaving 29 bases between the germline ends. The germline CDR1 and CDR2 sequences are SGHTS and YDEGEE. CDR3 length: 17 residues. The CDR3 reads CASNRNERRRPPSGYTF. The DNA of the CDR3 is TGTGCCAGCAACAGGAACGAGCGCAGGCGACCGCCCTCCGGCTACACCTTC.

This chain joins TRBV2 and TRBJ2-7; the match to TRBD1 covers 7 bases. The CDR3 runs to 14 residues. Germline trimming cut 6 bases from V and 2 bases from J; bases unmatched to any gene: 7. Germline assignment: CDR1 SNHLY and CDR2 FYNNEI. The CDR3 DNA sequence: TGTGCCAGCAGCGGGACAGTCAAAGCCTACGAGCAGTACTTC. Its protein product is CASSGTVKAYEQYF.

Only a few counts were recorded for this clone. V gene TRBV29-1 combines with J gene TRBJ1-4, with 9 positions matching TRBD1. J was trimmed by 14 bases and V by 7 bases; bases with no gene match: 14. Germline CDR1 and CDR2: SQVTM and ANQGSEA. The CDR3 is 13 amino acids. This chain's CDR3 is CSARDREYSALFF. The DNA of the CDR3 is TGCAGCGCGAGGGACAGGGAATACTCGGCGCTGTTTTTT.

Remarks on this clone: The same CDR3 can be traced to other DNA sequences in this sample. V and J are TRBV29-1 and TRBJ1-1; 7 bases map to TRBD1. Germline CDR1 reads SQVTM; CDR2 reads ANQGSEA. The V and J ends lost 7 bases and 0 bases, in that order; junction bases with no gene match: 2. This CDR3 comprises 12 residues. In DNA form, the CDR3 reads TGCAGCGGGGGACAGATGAACACTGAAGCTTTCTTT. It encodes CSGGQMNTEAFF.

The chain combines TRBV5-6 with TRBJ1-3; no definite D call. V shed 2 bases and J shed 0 bases, with 6 bases lying between them. Germline-derived CDR1 and CDR2 are SGHDT and YYEEEE. The CDR3 totals 14 residues. DNA of the CDR3: TGTGCCAGCAGCTTACTGTTCTCTGGAAACACCATATATTTT. It is translated as CASSLLFSGNTIYF.

V gene TRBV28 combines with J gene TRBJ2-3, with D perhaps matching TRBD2 (6 bases). CDR3 length: 15 residues. Trimming took 8 bases from V and 2 from J, leaving 17 bases between them. The germline V gene encodes CDR1 MDHEN and CDR2 SYDVKM. The CDR3 nucleotides are TGTGCCAGCTTTGGGGTGAGGGAGGACACAGATACGCAGTATTTT. Its protein is CASFGVREDTDTQYF. Using reference TRBV28 and TRBJ2-3 for the parts outside the CDR3, the full variable domain is DVKVTQSSRYLVKRTGEKVFLECVQDMDHENMFWYRQDPGLGLRLIYFSYDVKMKEKGDIPEGYSVSREKKERFSLILESASTNQTSMYLCASFGVREDTDTQYFGPGTRLTVL.

The chain uses TRBV11-1 and TRBJ2-1; 9 positions agree with TRBD2. Per germline, CDR1 SGHAT and CDR2 FQDESV (reference sequence). Trimming removed 1 base from V and 6 bases from J; junction bases left unmatched: 7. The CDR3 length is 16 residues. CDR3 nucleotide sequence: TGTGCCAGCAGCTTAGGAGCGAGCGGGAGGAGCAATGAGCAGTTCTTC. This codes for CASSLGASGRSNEQFF.

Only one count was recorded for this clone. The chain couples TRBV7-2 to TRBJ2-7; possibly TRBD2 for D (7 bases). Germline V lookup: CDR1 SGHTA, CDR2 FQGNSA. The CDR3 has 14 residues. V dropped 9 bases and J dropped 2 bases, with 17 bases sitting between them. The CDR3 spells CASGGGGTTYEQYF. CDR3 DNA: TGTGCCAGTGGGGGAGGGGGGACCACCTACGAGCAGTACTTC.

This clone is a singleton in its sample. J is TRBJ2-3 and V is TRBV4-3; tentative D call: TRBD1 (6 bases). Germline CDR1 reads LGHNA; CDR2 reads YSLEER. CDR3 length: 17 residues. The ends were cut back, 4 bases at V and 2 bases at J, with 19 bases in the middle. CDR3 protein: CASSPQRGTSNTDTQYF. The CDR3 DNA follows: TGCGCCAGCAGCCCCCAAAGGGGGACCTCTAACACAGATACGCAGTATTTT.

This clone has just one count. The DNA of the CDR3 is TGTGCCAGCAGCCAGCCGCGGCAGGGCCAGGACGAGCAGTACTTC. Residues: CASSQPRQGQDEQYF. The V gene is TRBV7-9, the J gene TRBJ2-7; D possibly corresponds to TRBD1 (5 bases). The germline CDR1 and CDR2 sequences are SEHNR and FQNEAQ (reference sequence). CDR3 length: 15 residues. Trimming pared 5 bases from V and 5 bases from J, leaving 19 bases between. Together with reference TRBV7-9 and TRBJ2-7, the CDR3 gives the full variable domain: DTGVSQNPRHKITKRGQNVTFRCDPISEHNRLYWYRQTLGQGPEFLTYFQNEAQLEKSRLLSDRFSAERPKGSFSTLEIQRTEQGDSAMYLCASSQPRQGQDEQYFGPGTRLTVT.

The genes are TRBV28 and TRBJ2-3, with TRBD2 as a possible D gene (6 bases). The V end was cut by 4 bases, the J end by 1 base, with 12 bases between. The CDR3 has 15 residues. Germline CDR1 is MDHEN and CDR2 is SYDVKM. The chain's CDR3 is CASSSGGGGTDTQYF. CDR3 sequence (DNA): TGTGCCAGCAGTTCTGGTGGCGGGGGCACAGATACGCAGTATTTT.

This clone is a singleton in its sample. The CDR3 reads CASSFKSNVGLLGGPAKNIQYF. The CDR3 nucleotides read TGTGCCAGCAGTTTTAAGTCTAATGTCGGTTTACTGGGGGGGCCGGCCAAAAACATTCAGTACTTC. This chain joins TRBV28 and TRBJ2-4; tentatively, D is TRBD2 (7 bases). V lost 3 bases, J lost 1 base, and 31 bases lay in between. Germline CDR1 reads MDHEN; CDR2 reads SYDVKM. The CDR3 is 22 residues long.

The chain recombines TRBV5-4 with TRBJ2-1, with 12 nucleotides matching TRBD2. The CDR3 contains 16 residues. The V segment lost 2 bases and the J segment 7 bases; nucleotides outside the gene matches: 7. Germline loops: CDR1 SGHNT, CDR2 YYREEE (reference sequence). CDR3 residues: CASSFLLAGGGNEQFF. In DNA form, the CDR3 reads TGTGCCAGCAGCTTCCTACTAGCGGGAGGTGGAAATGAGCAGTTCTTC. The entire variable domain, with the rest obtained from reference TRBV5-4 and TRBJ2-1, is as follows: ETGVTQSPTHLIKTRGQQVTLRCSSQSGHNTVSWYQQALGQGPQFIFQYYREEENGRGNFPPRFSGLQFPNYSSELNVNALELDDSALYLCASSFLLAGGGNEQFFGPGTRLTVL.

The CDR3 region is CASSHSGNEQYF. The CDR3 bases are TGCGCCAGCAGCCATAGCGGAAACGAGCAGTACTTC. The V call is TRBV5-1, the J call TRBJ2-7; D may be TRBD2 (6 bases). The germline V gene encodes CDR1 SGHRS and CDR2 YFSETQ. Deletions cut 4 bases from V and 5 bases from J, with 10 bases between. The CDR3 runs to 12 residues.

This clone was counted a few times. This chain uses TRBV3-1 (or the pseudogene TRBV3-2) with TRBJ2-7, with 9 bases lining up with TRBD1. Losses at the gene ends were 0 bases for V and 9 bases for J; bases not matched to a gene: 12. CDR3 length: 16 residues. Germline V lookup: CDR1 LGHDT, CDR2 YNNKEL (reference sequence). The DNA of the CDR3 is TGTGCCAGCAGCCAAGAGAGCGGACAGGGGCTCTCTCGGCAGTACTTC. Translated, it gives CASSQESGQGLSRQYF.

This chain links TRBV9 with TRBJ2-1; a possible D gene is TRBD2 (6 bases). The V gene's germline CDR1 is SGDLS and CDR2 YYNGEE. The CDR3 loop spans 15 amino acids. Trimming removed 0 bases from V and 8 bases from J, with 15 bases in between. In DNA form, the CDR3 reads TGTGCCAGCAGCGTAGCGGGAGCGGAAGGGGATGAGCAGTTCTTC. Translation gives CASSVAGAEGDEQFF.

This sequence joins TRBV3-1 (or the pseudogene TRBV3-2) and TRBJ1-2, with 7 bases identical to TRBD1. The CDR3 has 16 residues. The V gene's germline CDR1 is LGHDT and CDR2 YNNKEL (reference sequence). After removal of 4 bases from V and 4 bases from J, the junction contained 12 bases not matched to a gene. CDR3 residues: CASSLKLLRDSYGYTF. The CDR3 DNA reads TGTGCCAGCAGCCTAAAATTACTCAGGGACAGCTATGGCTACACCTTC.